The 6 T cell receptor beta chains presented below share a single source sample, sequenced in a study of cytomegalovirus exposure and HLA in healthy donors. The PCR ran on 60 Vbeta and 13 Jbeta primers. TCRdb's copy holds only in-frame clones and misses some; the assay was immunoSEQ multiplex PCR. The data show around 190,000 clones, about 85% seen once. Material for sequencing was PBMCs. The receptor set was obtained from a woman in her fifties or sixties in good health and CMV-seronegative.

The chain couples TRBV19 to TRBJ2-2; 7 bases fit TRBD2. The germline V gene has CDR1 LNHDA and CDR2 SQIVND (reference sequence). CDR3 length: 15 amino acids. Trimming took 8 bases from V and 0 from J; bases not matched to a gene: 6. DNA for the CDR3: TGTGCCAGTCAACTAGCGCATACGAACACCGGGGAGCTGTTTTTT. Residues: CASQLAHTNTGELFF.

In this sample, this clone turned up a few times. The V gene is TRBV6-1, the J gene TRBJ1-2; perhaps TRBD1 as D (5 bases). V was trimmed by 0 bases and J by 5 bases, leaving 13 bases between them. Germline V gene sequence: CDR1 MNHNS, CDR2 SASEGT. CDR3 length: 15 residues. The CDR3 region is CASSEAVGQGYGYTF. In DNA, the CDR3 is TGTGCCAGCAGTGAAGCTGTAGGGCAGGGATATGGCTACACCTTC.

The chain recombines TRBV5-4 with TRBJ2-1; D gene ambiguous. CDR1 and CDR2 (germline): SGHNT, YYREEE (reference sequence). V was clipped by 6 bases and J by 4 bases, with 14 bases between them. This CDR3 is 14 amino acids long. The CDR3 DNA is TGTGCCAGCACCGATAGACTGGTTTACAATGAGCAGTTCTTC. Its protein product is CASTDRLVYNEQFF. Using reference TRBV5-4 and TRBJ2-1 for the parts outside the CDR3, the full variable domain is ETGVTQSPTHLIKTRGQQVTLRCSSQSGHNTVSWYQQALGQGPQFIFQYYREEENGRGNFPPRFSGLQFPNYSSELNVNALELDDSALYLCASTDRLVYNEQFFGPGTRLTVL.

The V call is TRBV5-5, the J call TRBJ1-5; D remains unclear. Germline CDR1 reads SGHKS; CDR2 reads YYEKEE (reference sequence). Trimming removed 1 base from V and 7 bases from J, with 15 bases in between. This CDR3 is built from 15 residues. CDR3 bases: TGTGCCAGCAGCTTGTCGCCGGGAAGTATGCAGCCCCAGCATTTT. Its translation is CASSLSPGSMQPQHF.

The rearrangement uses TRBV28 and TRBJ1-2; D gene ambiguous. The V gene's germline CDR1 is MDHEN and CDR2 SYDVKM. This CDR3 spans 13 amino acids. V was clipped by 2 bases and J by 3 bases, with 7 bases between them. The CDR3 sequence: CASSLITDYGYTF. The CDR3 nucleotides read TGTGCCAGCAGTTTAATAACAGACTATGGCTACACCTTC.

This clone was detected many times. V is TRBV29-1 and J is TRBJ2-7, with TRBD1 matching 8 bases. The CDR3 runs 12 residues. V was pared by 4 bases and J by 6 bases, with 5 bases of the junction left unmatched. The germline V gene encodes CDR1 SQVTM and CDR2 ANQGSEA. The CDR3 DNA reads as TGCAGCGTTGCCCCGACAGGGGCCGAGCAGTACTTC. Translated: CSVAPTGAEQYF.